The sequence of this T cell receptor (beta chain) was determined in a study of metastatic and nonmetastatic thyroid tumors. Study-wide context: Both malignant and benign thyroid patients supplied peripheral blood and tumor or nodule tissue samples, across which the repertoires of these patients were then compared. Study-level findings and limits: In blood and tumor, TCR beta diversity was reportedly significantly higher in malignant thyroid tumors than in benign nodules.

TCRdb ran MiXCR on the PCR reads. The data hold 35,000 to 45,000 clones, with roughly 12% observed a single time. Note on this clone: Its antigen is as yet unknown.

The germline CDR1 and CDR2 sequences are MNHEY and SVGEGT. Germline trimming cut 5 bases from V and 5 bases from J; bases unmatched to any gene: 5. This CDR3 is 14 amino acids long. Nobody among the patients had been given any treatment before thyroid surgery. This sequence originates from a male donor with papillary thyroid cancer or a benign thyroid nodule (not recorded which). Some clones in this sample may be carry-over from other donors' samples. This rearrangement joins TRBV6-2 or TRBV6-3 to TRBJ2-2, with 7 bases lining up with TRBD2. Sequenced material: blood. Here the CDR3 DNA reads TGTGCCAGCAGTAGCGGGGTGGATACCGGGGAGCTGTTTTTT. Translated: CASSSGVDTGELFF.